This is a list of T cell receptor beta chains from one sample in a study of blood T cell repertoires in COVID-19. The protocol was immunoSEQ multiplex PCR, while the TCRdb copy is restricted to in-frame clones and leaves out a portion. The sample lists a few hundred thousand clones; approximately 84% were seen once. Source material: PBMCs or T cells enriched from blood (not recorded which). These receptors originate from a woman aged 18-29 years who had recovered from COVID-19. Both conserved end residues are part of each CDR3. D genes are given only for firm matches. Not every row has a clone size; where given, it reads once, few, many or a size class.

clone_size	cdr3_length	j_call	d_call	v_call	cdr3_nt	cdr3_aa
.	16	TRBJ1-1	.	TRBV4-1	TGCGCCAGCAGCCCAAGCGGTTTTGCAGGTATCACTGAAGCTTTCTTT	CASSPSGFAGITEAFF
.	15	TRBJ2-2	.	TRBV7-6	TGTGCCAGCAGCTCCACAGGAGATATCACCGGGGAGCTGTTTTTT	CASSSTGDITGELFF
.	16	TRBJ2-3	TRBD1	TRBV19	TGTGCCAGTCGGGACAGGGGGCTTGAAAGCACAGATACGCAGTATTTT	CASRDRGLESTDTQYF
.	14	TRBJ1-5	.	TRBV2	TGTGCCAGCAGTGAAAATCTCGGGGATCAGCCCCAGCATTTT	CASSENLGDQPQHF
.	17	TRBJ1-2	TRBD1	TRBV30	TGTGCCTTGCGGCGGCCCCTACAGGGGGTTCCTAACTATGGCTACACCTTC	CALRRPLQGVPNYGYTF
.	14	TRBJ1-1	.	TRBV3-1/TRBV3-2	TGTGCCAGCAGCCAATGGCGGGGGAACACTGAAGCTTTCTTT	CASSQWRGNTEAFF
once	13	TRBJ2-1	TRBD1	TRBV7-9	TGTGCCAGCAGCTCGACAGGGTACAATGAGCAGTTCTTC	CASSSTGYNEQFF
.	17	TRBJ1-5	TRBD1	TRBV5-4	TGTGCCAGCAGCTTTGGGACAGGGGGCGCCGGCAATCAGCCCCAGCATTTT	CASSFGTGGAGNQPQHF
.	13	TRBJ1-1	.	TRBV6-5	TGTGCCAGCAGTTACAGGGGCGGAACTGAAGCTTTCTTT	CASSYRGGTEAFF
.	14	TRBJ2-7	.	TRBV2	TGTGCCAGCACTTCCGACAGGTACTCCTACGAGCAGTACTTC	CASTSDRYSYEQYF
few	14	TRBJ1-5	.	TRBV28	TGTGCCAGCAGTTTATTGCGAGAGGATCAGCCCCAGCATTTT	CASSLLREDQPQHF
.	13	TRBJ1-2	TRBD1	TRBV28	TGTGCCAGCAGTTTGGGACAGGGCTGGGGCTACACCTTC	CASSLGQGWGYTF
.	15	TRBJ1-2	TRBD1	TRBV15	TGTGCCACCAGCAGTTTAAGGGGGCGAAGCTATGGCTACACCTTC	CATSSLRGRSYGYTF
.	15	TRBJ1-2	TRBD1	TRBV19	TGTGCCAGTAGTATTGGCAACAGGGGTTCCTATGGCTACACCTTC	CASSIGNRGSYGYTF
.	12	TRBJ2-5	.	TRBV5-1	TGCGCCAGCGCAACAGGGTTGGGGACCCAGTACTTC	CASATGLGTQYF
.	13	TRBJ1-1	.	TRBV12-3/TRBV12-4	TGTGCCAGCAGTTTACAGGGTGAAACTGAAGCTTTCTTT	CASSLQGETEAFF
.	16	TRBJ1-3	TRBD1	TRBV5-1	TGCGCCAGCAGCAAAACGCCGACAGGGGATGGAAACACCATATATTTT	CASSKTPTGDGNTIYF
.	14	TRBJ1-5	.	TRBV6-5	TGTGCCAGCGTGAGGGATTTTAGCAATCAGCCCCAGCATTTT	CASVRDFSNQPQHF
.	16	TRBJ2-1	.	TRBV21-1	TGTGCCAGCAGCACGATCAAATCCAGCTCCTACAATGAGCAGTTCTTC	CASSTIKSSSYNEQFF
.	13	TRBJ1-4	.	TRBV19	TGTGCCAGTAATCCCCTCCTCGGGGAAAAACTGTTTTTT	CASNPLLGEKLFF
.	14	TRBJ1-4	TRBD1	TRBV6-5	TGTGCCAGCAGAACAGGGGTTCCTAATGAAAAACTGTTTTTT	CASRTGVPNEKLFF
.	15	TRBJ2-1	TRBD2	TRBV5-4	TGTGCCAGCAGCCAAAGGACTAGCGGGGGCAATGAGCAGTTCTTC	CASSQRTSGGNEQFF
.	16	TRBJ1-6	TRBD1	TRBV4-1	TGCGCCAGCAGCCAAGTTTGGCAGGGGGAGGATTCACCCCTCCACTTT	CASSQVWQGEDSPLHF
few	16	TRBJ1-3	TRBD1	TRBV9	TGTGCCAGCAGCGTAGATGCGACAGGGTCTGGAAACACCATATATTTT	CASSVDATGSGNTIYF
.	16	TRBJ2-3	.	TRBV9	TGTGCCAGCAGCGGTTGGGACTCCATCTTAACAGATACGCAGTATTTT	CASSGWDSILTDTQYF